This T cell receptor (beta chain) was found in a study of blood T cell repertoires in COVID-19. Study summary: Samples of COVID-19 (acute and convalescent) were obtained from the United States, Italy and Spain.

Here immunoSEQ multiplex PCR was the method, and the copy in TCRdb shows in-frame clones only, minus some. The sample contains some 200,000 clones, around 82% of which appear only once. This study enrolled people aged about 18 to 100 from about two dozen US geographic areas. The CDR3 loop spans 14 amino acids. The V and J ends lost 8 bases and 6 bases, in that order; junction bases with no gene match: 8. The germline V gene encodes CDR1 MNHEY and CDR2 SVGAGI. The chain joins TRBV6-5 to TRBJ2-1, with 9 bases fitting TRBD1. The sequence derives from a woman aged 55 to 70 with acute COVID-19. Source material: PBMCs or T cells enriched from blood (not recorded which). CDR3 amino acids: CASLAGQGSNEQFF. The CDR3 DNA reads as TGTGCCAGCCTGGCGGGACAGGGTTCCAATGAGCAGTTCTTC.